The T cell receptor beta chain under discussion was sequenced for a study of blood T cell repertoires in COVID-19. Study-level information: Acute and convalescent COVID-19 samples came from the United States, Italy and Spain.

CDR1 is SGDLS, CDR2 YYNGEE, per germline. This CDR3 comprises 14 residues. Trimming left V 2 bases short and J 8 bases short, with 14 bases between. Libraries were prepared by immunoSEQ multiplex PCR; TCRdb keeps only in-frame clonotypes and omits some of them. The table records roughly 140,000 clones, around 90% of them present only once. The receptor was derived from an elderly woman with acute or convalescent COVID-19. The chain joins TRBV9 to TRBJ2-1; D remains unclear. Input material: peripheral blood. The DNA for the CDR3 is TGTGCCAGCAGCGTCCGAGGATTGGTCGATGAGCAGTTCTTC. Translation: CASSVRGLVDEQFF.